The 15 T cell receptor beta chains below were found in one sample sequenced in a study of control samples from healthy donors and cancer patients. The repertoire was sequenced with immunoSEQ multiplex PCR; TCRdb's copy has only in-frame clones and lacks some. The sample lists almost 85,000 clones, just under 95% occurring once. Specimen: blood. These receptors came from a woman between 18 and 29 years old in good health.

The chain employs TRBV20-1 and TRBJ2-7; D uncertain. Looked up from germline, CDR1 is DFQATT and CDR2 is SNEGSKA (reference sequence). Trimming removed 3 bases at V and 5 bases at J, with 8 bases between. This CDR3 is built from 11 residues. CDR3 nucleotides: TGCAGTGCTAGCACAGAGAACGAGCAGTACTTC. Translating it yields CSASTENEQYF.

The chain links TRBV28 to TRBJ2-2; unclear D gene. Germline V lookup: CDR1 MDHEN, CDR2 SYDVKM. Trimming cost V 2 bases and J 0 bases, with 10 bases left between them. This CDR3 has 16 residues. The CDR3 here is CASSLEFTTNTGELFF. The CDR3 DNA is TGTGCCAGCAGTTTAGAATTCACAACGAACACCGGGGAGCTGTTTTTT.

The chain combines TRBV25-1 with TRBJ1-3; unclear D gene. The ends were cut back, 0 bases at V and 0 bases at J, with 0 bases in the middle. CDR1 MGHDK and CDR2 SYGVNS come from the germline V gene. CDR3 length: 13 residues. CDR3 amino acids: CASSEYSGNTIYF. The CDR3 DNA sequence: TGTGCCAGCAGTGAATACTCTGGAAACACCATATATTTT.

The V and J genes are TRBV9 and TRBJ1-2; maybe TRBD1 (6 bases). V lost 0 bases and J 3 bases, leaving 15 bases between the germline ends. The CDR3 sequence is 16 residues long. Germline loops: CDR1 SGDLS, CDR2 YYNGEE. CDR3 DNA: TGTGCCAGCAGCGTAGATCCCTTACAGGGCTACTATGGCTACACCTTC. Its protein is CASSVDPLQGYYGYTF.

This chain connects TRBV19 to TRBJ2-5; the D gene is possibly TRBD2 (7 bases). Germline V lookup: CDR1 LNHDA, CDR2 SQIVND (reference sequence). This CDR3 comprises 13 residues. Trimming removed 5 bases from V and 5 bases from J, with 12 bases in between. In DNA form, the CDR3 reads TGTGCCAGTAGTGGGGGGGGCGGCGAGACCCAGTACTTC. Its translation is CASSGGGGETQYF.

CDR3 residues: CASSQGASEQYF. CDR3 DNA: TGTGCCAGCAGCCAAGGCGCAAGTGAGCAGTACTTC. The V and J genes are TRBV3-1 (or the pseudogene TRBV3-2) and TRBJ2-7; no clear D. CDR1 is LGHDT, CDR2 YNNKEL, per germline (reference sequence). V was trimmed by 1 base and J by 7 bases, leaving 8 bases between them. The CDR3 is made up of 12 amino acids.

The chain carries TRBV15 and TRBJ1-2; the match to TRBD1 covers 7 bases. V lost 2 bases to trimming and J lost 1 base; unmatched junction nucleotides: 7. The CDR3 loop spans 16 amino acids. Germline V gene data show CDR1 as LNHNV and CDR2 as YYDKDF (reference sequence). CDR3 in amino acids: CATSRLSGQDNYGYTF. In DNA form, the CDR3 reads TGTGCCACCAGCAGACTTTCCGGACAGGATAACTATGGCTACACCTTC.

This clone was detected a few times. The chain combines TRBV19 with TRBJ1-4; D not certain. The CDR3 is 13 amino acids. Looked up from germline, CDR1 is LNHDA and CDR2 is SQIVND (reference sequence). Trimming shortened V by 4 bases and J by 4 bases, and 7 bases separated the two germline ends. CDR3 sequence reads: CASSNSYNEKLFF. CDR3 nucleotides: TGTGCCAGTAGTAACAGTTATAATGAAAAACTGTTTTTT.

The chain joins TRBV19 to TRBJ2-2, with 7 bases that match TRBD1. Germline V lookup: CDR1 LNHDA, CDR2 SQIVND (reference sequence). CDR3 length: 15 residues. The V gene end was trimmed by 5 bases and the J gene end by 7 bases; junction bases not matched to a gene: 10. The CDR3 bases are TGTGCCAGTAGTCCCTGGGACAGAGAGGACGGGGAGCTGTTTTTT. Amino acid sequence: CASSPWDREDGELFF.

The chain has TRBV28 and TRBJ1-5; D remains ambiguous. CDR3 size: 16 residues. CDR1 and CDR2 (germline): MDHEN, SYDVKM. V dropped 7 bases and J dropped 3 bases, with 19 bases sitting between them. In DNA, the CDR3 is TGTGCCAGCATACATCCCGGGCGCGGCCACAATCAGCCCCAGCATTTT. Residues: CASIHPGRGHNQPQHF.

The J gene is TRBJ2-7, the V gene TRBV25-1; D gene unclear. Germline V lookup: CDR1 MGHDK, CDR2 SYGVNS. There are 11 residues in the CDR3. The germline V and J ends were trimmed by 1 base and 6 bases, with 4 bases remaining between them. The CDR3 protein is CASSESIEQYF. CDR3 nucleotides: TGTGCCAGCAGTGAATCCATCGAGCAGTACTTC.

J is TRBJ2-7 and V is TRBV28; the D is unclear. Per germline, CDR1 MDHEN and CDR2 SYDVKM. V was clipped by 2 bases and J by 2 bases, with 7 bases between them. The CDR3 extends over 13 amino acids. CDR3 protein: CASSLKVPYEQYF. CDR3 DNA sequence: TGTGCCAGCAGTTTAAAGGTCCCCTACGAGCAGTACTTC.

This rearrangement joins TRBV28 to TRBJ2-7, with D possibly matching TRBD2 (5 bases). CDR3 length equals 14 residues. V gave up 6 bases and J gave up 3 bases, with 15 bases separating them. Germline V lookup: CDR1 MDHEN, CDR2 SYDVKM. The CDR3, as DNA: TGTGCCAGCAGCAGAGGGTCCTTTCTCTACGAGCAGTACTTC. It encodes CASSRGSFLYEQYF.

This chain uses TRBV9 with TRBJ2-1; D may be TRBD2 (6 bases). Germline CDR1 is SGDLS and CDR2 is YYNGEE. The CDR3 extends over 16 amino acids. Between the trimmed V and J ends, which lost 0 bases and 6 bases, there was a span of 16 bases. The CDR3 reads CASSVDTSGVINEQFF. The CDR3 bases are TGTGCCAGCAGCGTAGACACCTCGGGGGTAATCAATGAGCAGTTCTTC.

The rearrangement uses TRBV13 and TRBJ2-3; 8 positions agree with TRBD2. The CDR3 has 14 residues. V was pared by 5 bases and J by 6 bases, with 7 bases of the junction left unmatched. Germline assignment: CDR1 PRHDT and CDR2 FYEKMQ (reference sequence). CDR3 residues: CASSPKREIDTQYF. CDR3 in DNA: TGTGCCAGCAGCCCGAAGCGGGAGATCGATACGCAGTATTTT.